These 2 T cell receptor beta chains were all obtained from the same sample, sequenced in a study of cytomegalovirus exposure and HLA in healthy donors. Primers included in the PCR were 60 Vbeta and 13 Jbeta primers. The method was immunoSEQ multiplex PCR; TCRdb's version includes in-frame clones alone and lacks a portion of them. The profile shows over 75,000 clones, 65% to 80% of them singletons. The material sequenced was PBMCs. These receptors originate from a man in his 60s in good health and CMV-seropositive.

V and J are TRBV28 and TRBJ1-5, with 8 bases identical to TRBD1. CDR3 length equals 17 residues. After removal of 3 bases from V and 0 bases from J, the junction contained 7 bases not matched to a gene. Germline values: CDR1 MDHEN, CDR2 SYDVKM. CDR3 DNA: TGTGCCAGCAGTTTCCCTCAGGGGGCAGGTAGCAATCAGCCCCAGCATTTT. Protein: CASSFPQGAGSNQPQHF.

DNA for the CDR3: TGTGCCAGCAGCCAACCTGACTCTAGCACAGATACGCAGTATTTT. This sequence encodes CASSQPDSSTDTQYF. The gene calls are TRBV4-2 and TRBJ2-3; no clear D gene. This CDR3 contains 15 residues. From germline, CDR1 is LGHNA and CDR2 YNFKEQ. V was pared by 2 bases and J by 0 bases, with 9 bases between.